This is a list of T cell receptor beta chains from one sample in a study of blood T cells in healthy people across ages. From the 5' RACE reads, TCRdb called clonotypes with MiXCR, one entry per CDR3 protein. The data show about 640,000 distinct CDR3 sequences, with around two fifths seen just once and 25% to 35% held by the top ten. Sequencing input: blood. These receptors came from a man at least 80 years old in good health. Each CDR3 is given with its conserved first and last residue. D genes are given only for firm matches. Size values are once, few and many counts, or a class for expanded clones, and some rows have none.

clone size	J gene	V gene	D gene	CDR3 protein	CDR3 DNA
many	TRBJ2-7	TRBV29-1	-	CSVDIAYEQYF	TGCAGCGTGGACATAGCCTACGAGCAGTACTTC
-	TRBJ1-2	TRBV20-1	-	CSARFHRGSQGYTF	TGCAGTGCTAGATTTCATCGGGGCAGCCAGGGCTACACCTTC
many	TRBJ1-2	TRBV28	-	CASSGSNWGYTF	TGTGCCAGCAGTGGCAGTAATTGGGGCTACACCTTC
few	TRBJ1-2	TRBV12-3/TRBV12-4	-	CASSSPRSYGYTF	TGTGCCAGCTCCAGCCCCCGGAGCTATGGCTACACCTTC
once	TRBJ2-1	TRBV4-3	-	CASSHEAGNEQFF	TGCGCCAGCAGCCACGAGGCCGGGAATGAGCAGTTCTTC
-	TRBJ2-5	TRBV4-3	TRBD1	CASSHRGTGGQETQYF	TGCGCCAGCAGCCATAGAGGGACAGGGGGCCAAGAGACCCAGTACTTC
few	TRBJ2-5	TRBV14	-	CASSQFVQETQYF	TGTGCCAGCAGCCAATTTGTACAAGAGACCCAGTACTTC
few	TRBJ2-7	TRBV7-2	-	CASSLTTGGQYF	TGTGCCAGCAGCTTAACCACAGGTGGGCAGTACTTC
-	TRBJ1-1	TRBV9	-	CASSSLSRDTEAFF	TGTGCCAGCAGCTCCCTCTCGAGGGACACTGAAGCTTTCTTT
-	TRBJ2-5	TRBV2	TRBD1	CASSVTGGVQTQYF	TGTGCCAGCAGTGTGACAGGGGGCGTGCAGACCCAGTACTTC
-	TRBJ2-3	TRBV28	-	CATGGRAGSADTQYF	TGTGCCACAGGGGGGCGGGCGGGGAGCGCAGATACGCAGTATTTT
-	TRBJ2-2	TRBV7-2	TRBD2	CASSLSGGGTGELFF	TGTGCCAGCAGCTTAAGTGGCGGGGGCACCGGGGAGCTGTTTTTT
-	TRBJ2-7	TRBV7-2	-	CASSSRSAGAGEQYF	TGTGCCAGCAGCTCCCGAAGTGCCGGGGCAGGCGAGCAGTACTTC
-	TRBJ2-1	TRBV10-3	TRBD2	CAMCLLAGDEQFF	TGTGCCATGTGTCTACTAGCGGGAGATGAGCAGTTCTTC
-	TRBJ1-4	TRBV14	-	CASSQVGRPRTNEKLFF	TGTGCCAGCAGCCAAGTTGGAAGGCCGAGAACTAATGAAAAACTGTTTTTT
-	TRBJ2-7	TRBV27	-	CASSPYGQSYEQYF	TGTGCCAGCAGTCCATACGGACAGTCCTACGAGCAGTACTTC
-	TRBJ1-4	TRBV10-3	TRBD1	CAISGDRVNEKLFF	TGTGCCATCAGCGGGGACAGAGTGAATGAAAAACTGTTTTTT
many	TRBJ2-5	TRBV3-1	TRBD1	CASSRQGAETQYF	TGTGCCAGCAGCCGACAGGGCGCTGAGACCCAGTACTTC
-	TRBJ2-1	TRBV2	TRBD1	CASTPGQGYNEQFF	TGTGCCAGCACCCCGGGACAGGGCTACAATGAGCAGTTCTTC
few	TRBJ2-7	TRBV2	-	CASSEETYEQYF	TGTGCCAGCAGTGAAGAGACCTACGAGCAGTACTTC
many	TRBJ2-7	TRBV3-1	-	CASSQAGDGYYEQYF	TGTGCCAGCAGCCAAGCGGGGGACGGATACTACGAGCAGTACTTC
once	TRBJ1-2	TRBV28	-	CASSMPSQPGNYGYTF	TGTGCCAGCAGCATGCCTTCGCAGCCCGGTAACTATGGCTACACCTTC
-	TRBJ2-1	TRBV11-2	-	CASSLSRGSLNEQFF	TGTGCCAGCAGCTTAAGCCGGGGGAGTCTTAATGAGCAGTTCTTC
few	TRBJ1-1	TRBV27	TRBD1	CASSDRGHTEAFF	TGTGCCAGCAGTGACAGGGGACACACTGAAGCTTTCTTT
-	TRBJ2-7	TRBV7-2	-	CTSRSTGLSYEQYF	TGTACCAGCAGGTCAACAGGGTTATCCTACGAGCAGTACTTC
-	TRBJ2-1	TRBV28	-	CASSSSSGGSSYNEQFF	TGTGCCAGCAGCTCCTCTAGTGGAGGTTCCTCCTACAATGAGCAGTTCTTC
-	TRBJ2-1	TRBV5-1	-	CASSLGSLSYDEQFF	TGCGCCAGCAGCTTGGGTTCGCTATCATACGATGAGCAGTTCTTC
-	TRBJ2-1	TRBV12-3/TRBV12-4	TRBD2	CASSLWTSGSLNEQFF	TGTGCCAGCAGTTTATGGACTAGCGGGAGCCTAAATGAGCAGTTCTTC
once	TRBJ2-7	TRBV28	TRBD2	CASSSLLRGRVPYEQYF	TGTGCCAGCAGTTCCTTACTGCGCGGGAGAGTACCCTACGAGCAGTACTTC
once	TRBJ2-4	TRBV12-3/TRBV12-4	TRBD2	CASSPPGTNSGIQYF	TGTGCCAGCAGTCCGCCCGGGACTAACTCCGGCATTCAGTACTTC
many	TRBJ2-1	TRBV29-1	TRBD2	CSAPSREGLDNEQFF	TGCAGCGCTCCATCGCGGGAGGGCCTTGACAATGAGCAGTTCTTC
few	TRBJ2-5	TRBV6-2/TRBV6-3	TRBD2	CASSIPGTSGGTQYF	TGTGCCAGCAGTATCCCCGGGACTAGCGGGGGTACCCAGTACTTC
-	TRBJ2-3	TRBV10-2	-	CASTQGGDLHTQYF	TGCGCCAGCACACAGGGGGGGGACCTTCATACGCAGTATTTT
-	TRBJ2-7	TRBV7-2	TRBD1	CASSPETGGFDEQYF	TGTGCCAGCAGCCCAGAGACAGGGGGATTCGACGAGCAGTACTTC
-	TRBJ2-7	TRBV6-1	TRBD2	CASKTGGSGSYEQYF	TGTGCCAGCAAAACCGGGGGGTCCGGCTCCTACGAGCAGTACTTC
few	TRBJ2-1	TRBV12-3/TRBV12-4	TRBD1	CASSSRLDRGYYNEQFF	TGTGCCAGCAGTTCCCGACTGGACAGGGGGTACTACAATGAGCAGTTTTTC